What follows is one T cell receptor (beta chain) and its context. This clone's antigen is unknown. Library preparation employed the immunoSEQ multiplex PCR assay. A mixture of 60 forward primers for TCR Vbeta segments and 13 reverse primers for TCR Jbeta segments was used in the multiplex PCR. The CDR3 region of rearranged TCR beta genes was amplified from genomic DNA with a multiplex PCR assay. The Illumina HiSeq System was used to sequence the amplified TCR beta libraries as 87-base-pair reads. The study's processing was this. In a later analysis, tens of millions of unique TCR beta chains were counted across the 650 to 750 repertoires, and approximately 11 million of these chains were shared by at least two donors. Raw reads were error-corrected and collapsed into unique sequences by a nearest-neighbor algorithm in which closely related sequences were merged to remove PCR and sequencing errors. To assign V, D and J gene segments, CDR3 sequences were aligned to IMGT reference sequences. For a sequence to be retained, a match of at least six nucleotides to both a V gene segment and a J gene segment was required. A rearrangement counted as productive if the CDR3 had no stop codons and remained in frame with V and J, and every other rearrangement counted as non-productive. Following IMGT convention, CDR3 was defined as the stretch from the second conserved V-encoded cysteine to the conserved J-encoded phenylalanine. In an earlier analysis of around 540 of the donors, sequences lacking an unambiguous match to a single V gene segment were excluded. An earlier analysis of around 600 of the donors classified V segments as functional when productive rearrangements were above 56.7% and as segregating when the standard deviation between donors was above 5%. To diagnose cytomegalovirus status from the catalog of TCR beta chain sequences, a statistical classification framework was built. V and J gene assignment, in a later analysis, came from comparing TCR nucleotide sequences with IMGT/GENE-DB human TR gene sequences. Using the TCRdist pipeline, a later analysis assigned CDR3 sequences along with most-parsimonious VDJ recombination scenarios. In a later analysis, each TCR beta chain was defined by its CDR3 amino acid sequence together with its V-gene family, and reads without a unique V-gene family were excluded. A later analysis removed several hundred highly shared, low-generation-probability nucleotide sequences to deal with suspected cross-contamination and a sequencing artifact. In a later analysis, a clonal expansion index was calculated for each public chain from normalized within-repertoire ranks of inferred template counts. Generation probabilities in a later analysis came from a VDJ recombination model fitted to out-of-frame rearrangements, and those results were checked against IGoR. In a later analysis, TCR-TCR, TCR-HLA and TCR-CMV co-occurrence was scored with hypergeometric tests, and a repertoire-size bias correction was applied to TCR pairs. False discovery rates were estimated in a later analysis by permuting HLA or CMV assignments 20 times. In a later analysis, co-occurring TCRs were grouped using DBSCAN, and TCRdist sequence similarity was added for clustering within HLA-allele-positive subsets. Repertoires with fewer than 30,000 or more than 120,000 public chains, plus five repertoires with anomalous nucleotide sharing, were excluded from co-occurrence clustering. TCRdb limited this immuneACCESS table to in-frame rearrangements with V and J called. A share of clones is missing; checked studies link under half to unresolved V genes, and the rest is unexplained. V, J and clone size derive from that table, while D and trimming were established from the DNA sequence. This sample's table carries 60,000 to 80,000 clones. The ten largest clonotypes hold about 4.9% of the sample.

The source of the sample is a study of cytomegalovirus exposure and HLA in healthy donors (TCRdb year 2017). About the full investigation: In an earlier analysis of 587 of the donors, 250 to 300 Gb of sequence data and 117 million unique TCR beta sequences from about 180 million T cells were reported. About 300 gigabases of sequencing data and some 85 million unique TCR sequences were included in an early release covering several hundred HLA-typed donors. The genetic ancestry cluster associated with self-reported Caucasian donors included 70% to 85% of the approximately 410 genotyped donors. The study aimed to test whether signatures of past pathogen exposure could be identified by cataloging public T cell receptors. The T cell repertoires of under 750 subjects were profiled by immunosequencing and related to cytomegalovirus serostatus. Besides the first cohort of roughly 640 subjects, a separate validation cohort made up of 120 different subjects was used. High-throughput TCR immunosequencing, statistical association of individual TCRs with disease status, and machine learning were combined to predict cytomegalovirus infection status. To study patterns of TCR occurrence, a later analysis re-analyzed previously published TCR beta repertoires from under 750 donors and added high-resolution HLA genotyping. Rather than using new phenotypic data, the later analysis identified candidate immune exposures from TCR beta sequences and from how often those sequences occurred across donors. An earlier analysis of approximately 640 of the donors applied high-throughput TCR beta sequencing to assess whether each TCR beta V gene segment acted as functional or pseudogenic. Alongside the repertoire data, information on donor age, sex, ethnicity and CMV serostatus was compiled. In a later genetic analysis, genome-wide SNP genotypes for about three fifths of the 666 donors were used, and that subset was treated as a discovery cohort. Every discovery cohort repertoire had been produced on one sequencing platform. HLA typing included class I and class II loci at four-digit resolution. The number of typed donors differed by locus: roughly 620-630 for A, B, C, DRB1 and DQB1; approximately 530 for DQA1; over 600 for DPA1; and roughly 470 for DPB1. Because of strong linkage in the cohort, four or five DR-DQ haplotypes were treated as single units for association and clustering. Among 300 to 500 genotyped donors of the cohort, an average of approximately 240,000 unique TCR beta nucleotide sequences was sequenced per donor, of which about 19% were non-productive.

Inclusive of the bounding cysteine and phenylalanine, the CDR3 is 13 residues long. Only CDR3 DNA is held: 39 bases, read in frame from base 1. CDR1 MNHEY and CDR2 SVGAGI are derived from the germline V gene. The V and J ends are trimmed by 0 bases and 4 bases, leaving 6 bases between them. The cohort comprised more than 550 healthy bone marrow donors. At the time of sampling, every cohort member was nominally healthy, though immune exposures that went unrecorded were likely present. The donor tested CMV seronegative, placing the donor among the 350 or so seronegative members of the cohort. Each donor provided a peripheral blood sample, and peripheral blood mononuclear cells were used for TCR beta sequencing. The Qiagen DNeasy Blood Extraction Kit was used to extract genomic DNA from the blood cell samples. The research as a whole found: Three of the identified cytomegalovirus-associated TCR beta chains were confirmed in vitro to be specific for cytomegalovirus antigens. Strong co-occurrence of HLA alleles, especially DR and DQ, made assigning TCR associations to individual alleles difficult. Specific HLA alleles were associated with over 15,000 TCR beta sequences at a false discovery rate of 0.05 in a later analysis. Most TCR sequences were seen in very few donors, while some public TCRs were found in many individuals. Cytomegalovirus status was reported to be diagnosed by the classifier with high specificity and sensitivity in both the original and validation cohorts. According to a later analysis, most CMV-associated TCR beta chains appeared to be HLA-restricted, and the HLA associations seemed to be driven largely by CMV exposure. Linkage disequilibrium might explain the correlated functional status among segregating V segments, but an unknown experimental factor could not be ruled out. This cohort had only TCR beta chains sequenced, and the lack of alpha or paired-chain data limited which features could be detected. The authors suggested that the approach could potentially be generalized to other disease states and immunological phenotypes. The presence/absence analyses assumed that sequencing depth was roughly uniform across donors, and that assumption may not be true. In a later analysis, HLA-associated TCR beta chains were found to be more clonally expanded and to have lower generation probabilities than equally common non-associated chains. Because the 87-base-pair reads could not distinguish some IMGT-functional V segments, including TRBV6-2 and TRBV6-3, those segments were excluded. Broadly in line with IMGT annotations, most TCR beta V segments showed up in productive rearrangements about 87% or about 30% of the time in an earlier analysis of 587 of the donors. In a later genetic analysis, a missense DCLRE1C variant was associated with V-gene and J-gene trimming of TCR beta chains, and the association was replicated in an independent cohort. A later genetic analysis reported fewer N-insertions in productive TCRs among donors in an Asian-associated ancestry cluster than the roughly 690-donor mean. Immune exposure information for the cohort was limited to CMV serostatus. In a later analysis, the rate of TCR association differed among HLA loci, with DRB1 alleles having the most associated TCRs and HLA-C alleles having the fewest. A further reported finding was that TCR beta sequences accurately predicted the HLA-A and HLA-B alleles for most subjects in the first cohort. In a later analysis, several top co-occurrence clusters were reported to appear linked to parvovirus B19, influenza, CMV and Epstein-Barr virus. The study listed approximately 150 TCR beta chains as associated with cytomegalovirus. Because counts were too low, roughly 16 rarely observed V segments, including chromosome 9 orphons, were excluded from the earlier analysis of 587 of the donors. A cluster of highly shared sequence variants was judged likely to represent a technical artifact of the sequencing pipeline. Because some donors lacked HLA typing at each locus, the association tests relied only on the typed subset.

The source of this sequence is a man aged 35-49 years in good health and CMV-seronegative. The chain was built from TRBV6-5 and TRBJ1-2, with the identity of the D gene unclear. Sample: PBMCs. The CDR3 in this case is CASSYSWAYGYTF. The DNA sequence is as follows: TGTGCCAGCAGTTACTCGTGGGCCTATGGCTACACCTTC.